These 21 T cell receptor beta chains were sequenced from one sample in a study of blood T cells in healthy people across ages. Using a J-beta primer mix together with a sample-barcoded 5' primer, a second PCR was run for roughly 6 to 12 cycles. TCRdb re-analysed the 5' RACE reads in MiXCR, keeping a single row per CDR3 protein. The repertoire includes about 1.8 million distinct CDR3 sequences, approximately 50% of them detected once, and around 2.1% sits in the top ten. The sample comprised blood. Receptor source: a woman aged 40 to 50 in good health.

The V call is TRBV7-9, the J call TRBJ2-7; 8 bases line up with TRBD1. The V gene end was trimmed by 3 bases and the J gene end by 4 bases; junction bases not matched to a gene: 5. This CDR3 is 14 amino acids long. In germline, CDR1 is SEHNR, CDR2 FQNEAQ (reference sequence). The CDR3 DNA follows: TGTGCCAGCAGCTTTGGACAGGGAGAATACGAGCAGTACTTC. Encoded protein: CASSFGQGEYEQYF.

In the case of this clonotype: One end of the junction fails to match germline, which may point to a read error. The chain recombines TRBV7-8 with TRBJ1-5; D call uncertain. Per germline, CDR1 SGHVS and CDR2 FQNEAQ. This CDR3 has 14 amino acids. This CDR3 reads CTSSLRTSYQPQHF. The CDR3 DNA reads TGTACCAGCAGCTTGAGGACCTCGTATCAGCCCCAGCATTTT.

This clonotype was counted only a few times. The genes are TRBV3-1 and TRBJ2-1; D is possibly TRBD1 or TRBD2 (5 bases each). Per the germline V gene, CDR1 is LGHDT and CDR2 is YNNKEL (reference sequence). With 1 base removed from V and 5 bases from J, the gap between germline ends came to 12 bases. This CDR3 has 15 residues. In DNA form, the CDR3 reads TGTGCCAGCAGCCAAGGGGGACGCTTCCACAATGAGCAGTTCTTC. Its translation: CASSQGGRFHNEQFF.

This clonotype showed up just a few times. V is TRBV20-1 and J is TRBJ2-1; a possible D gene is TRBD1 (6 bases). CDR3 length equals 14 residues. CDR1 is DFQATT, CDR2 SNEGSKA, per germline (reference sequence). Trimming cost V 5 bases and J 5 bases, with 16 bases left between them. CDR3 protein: CSADRGITNNEQFF. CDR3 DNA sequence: TGCAGTGCTGATAGGGGGATAACAAACAATGAGCAGTTCTTC.

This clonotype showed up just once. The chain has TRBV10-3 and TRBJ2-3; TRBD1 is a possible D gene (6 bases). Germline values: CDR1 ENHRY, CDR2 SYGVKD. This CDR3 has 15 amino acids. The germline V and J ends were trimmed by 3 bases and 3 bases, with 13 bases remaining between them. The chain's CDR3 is CAISEVGQGTDTQYF. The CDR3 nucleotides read TGTGCCATCAGTGAAGTAGGGCAGGGGACAGATACGCAGTATTTT.

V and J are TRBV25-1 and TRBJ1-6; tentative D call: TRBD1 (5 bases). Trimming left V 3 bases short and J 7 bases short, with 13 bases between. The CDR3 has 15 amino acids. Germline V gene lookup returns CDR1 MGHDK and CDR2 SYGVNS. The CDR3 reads CASSEQAGLNSPLHF. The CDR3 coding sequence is TGTGCCAGCAGTGAGCAGGCGGGGCTCAATTCACCCCTCCACTTT.

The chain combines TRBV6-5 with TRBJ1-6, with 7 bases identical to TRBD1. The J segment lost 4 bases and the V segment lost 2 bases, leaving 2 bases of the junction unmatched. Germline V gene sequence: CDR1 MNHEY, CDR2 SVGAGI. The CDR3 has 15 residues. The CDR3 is CASSYQTGYNSPLHF. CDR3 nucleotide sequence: TGTGCCAGCAGTTACCAGACAGGGTATAATTCACCCCTCCACTTT.

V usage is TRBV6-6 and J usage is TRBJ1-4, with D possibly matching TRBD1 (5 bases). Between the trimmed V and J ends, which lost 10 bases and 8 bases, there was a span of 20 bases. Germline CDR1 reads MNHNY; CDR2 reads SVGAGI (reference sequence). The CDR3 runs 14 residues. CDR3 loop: CATLNPGGEEKLFF. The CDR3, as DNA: TGTGCCACTCTGAATCCCGGGGGTGAAGAAAAACTGTTTTTT.

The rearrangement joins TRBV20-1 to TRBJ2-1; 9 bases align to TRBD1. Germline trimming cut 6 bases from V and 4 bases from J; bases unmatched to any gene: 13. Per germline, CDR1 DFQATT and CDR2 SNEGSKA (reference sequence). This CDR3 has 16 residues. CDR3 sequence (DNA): TGCAGTGCCCAGATTCCCCGACAGGGGGTTTACAATGAGCAGTTCTTC. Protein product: CSAQIPRQGVYNEQFF.

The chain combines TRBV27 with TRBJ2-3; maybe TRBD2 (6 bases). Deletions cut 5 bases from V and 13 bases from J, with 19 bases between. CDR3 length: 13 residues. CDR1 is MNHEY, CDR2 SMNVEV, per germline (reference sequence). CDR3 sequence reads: CASSATRGMGEYF. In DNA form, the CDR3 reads TGTGCCAGCAGTGCCACCCGGGGGATGGGGGAGTATTTT.

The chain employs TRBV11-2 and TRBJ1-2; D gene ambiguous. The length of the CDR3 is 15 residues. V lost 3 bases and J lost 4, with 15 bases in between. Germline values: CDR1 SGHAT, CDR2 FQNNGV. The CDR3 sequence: CASSFSRGQAYGYTF. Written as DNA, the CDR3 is TGTGCCAGCAGCTTTTCGAGAGGGCAGGCCTATGGCTACACCTTC.

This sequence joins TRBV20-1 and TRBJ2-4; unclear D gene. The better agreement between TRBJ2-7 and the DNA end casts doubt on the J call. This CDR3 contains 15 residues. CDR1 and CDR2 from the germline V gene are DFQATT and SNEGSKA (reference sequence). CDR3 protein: CSARGRALTLHEQYF. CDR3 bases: TGCAGTGCTAGAGGTCGAGCTCTGACCCTCCACGAGCAGTACTTC.

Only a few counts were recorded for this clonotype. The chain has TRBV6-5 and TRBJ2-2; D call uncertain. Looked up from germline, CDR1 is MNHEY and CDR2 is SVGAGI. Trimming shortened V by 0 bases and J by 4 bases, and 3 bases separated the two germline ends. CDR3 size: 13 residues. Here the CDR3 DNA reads TGTGCCAGCAGTTACTCCGGCACCGGGGAGCTGTTTTTT. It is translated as CASSYSGTGELFF.

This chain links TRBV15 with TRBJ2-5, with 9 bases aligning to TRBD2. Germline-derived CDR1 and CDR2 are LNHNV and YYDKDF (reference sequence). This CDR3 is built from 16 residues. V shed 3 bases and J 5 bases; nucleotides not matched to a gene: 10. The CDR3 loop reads CATSSTPSGEGETQYF. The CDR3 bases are TGTGCCACCAGCAGCACGCCTAGCGGGGAAGGGGAGACCCAGTACTTC.

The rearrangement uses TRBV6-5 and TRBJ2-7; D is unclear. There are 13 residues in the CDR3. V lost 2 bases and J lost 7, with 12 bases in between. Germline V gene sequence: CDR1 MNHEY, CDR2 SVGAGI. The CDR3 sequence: CASSYRALKEQYF. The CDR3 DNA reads TGTGCCAGCAGTTACAGGGCCCTTAAGGAGCAGTACTTC.

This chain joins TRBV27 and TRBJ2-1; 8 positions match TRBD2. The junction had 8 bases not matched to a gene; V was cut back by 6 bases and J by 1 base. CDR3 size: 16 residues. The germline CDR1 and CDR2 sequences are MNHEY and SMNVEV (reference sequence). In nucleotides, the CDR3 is TGTGCCAGCAGCCCCCTTAGCGGGGTATCCTACAATGAGCAGTTCTTC. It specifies CASSPLSGVSYNEQFF.

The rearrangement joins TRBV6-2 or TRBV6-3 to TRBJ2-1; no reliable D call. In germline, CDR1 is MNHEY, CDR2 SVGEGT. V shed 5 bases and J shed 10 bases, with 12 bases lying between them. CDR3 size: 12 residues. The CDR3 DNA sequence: TGTGCCAGCAGTCCCGTGGACGAGGAGCAGTTCTTC. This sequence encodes CASSPVDEEQFF.

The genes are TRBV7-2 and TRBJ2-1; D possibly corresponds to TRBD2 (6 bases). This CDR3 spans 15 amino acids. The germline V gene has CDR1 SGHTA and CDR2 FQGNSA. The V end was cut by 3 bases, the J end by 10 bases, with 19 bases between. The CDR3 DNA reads TGTGCCAGCAGCTTCCCCGGGACTGGGAACTACGAGCAGTTCTTC. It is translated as CASSFPGTGNYEQFF.

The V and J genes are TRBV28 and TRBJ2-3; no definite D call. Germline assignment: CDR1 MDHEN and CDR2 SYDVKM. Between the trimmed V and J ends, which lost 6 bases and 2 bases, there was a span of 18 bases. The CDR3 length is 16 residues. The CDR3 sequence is CASSPRVHANTDTQYF. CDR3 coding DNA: TGTGCCAGCAGCCCCCGGGTCCATGCGAACACAGATACGCAGTATTTT.

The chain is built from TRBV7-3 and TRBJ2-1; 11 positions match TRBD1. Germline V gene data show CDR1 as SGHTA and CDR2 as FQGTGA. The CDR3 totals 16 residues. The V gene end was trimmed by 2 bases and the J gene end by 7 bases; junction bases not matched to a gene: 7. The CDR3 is CASSLYGTGGLNEQFF. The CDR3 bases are TGTGCCAGCAGCTTATACGGGACAGGGGGTCTAAATGAGCAGTTCTTC. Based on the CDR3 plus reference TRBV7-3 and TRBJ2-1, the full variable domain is GAGVSQTPSNKVTEKGKYVELRCDPISGHTALYWYRQSLGQGPEFLIYFQGTGAADDSGLPNDRFFAVRPEGSVSTLKIQRTERGDSAVYLCASSLYGTGGLNEQFFGPGTRLTVL.

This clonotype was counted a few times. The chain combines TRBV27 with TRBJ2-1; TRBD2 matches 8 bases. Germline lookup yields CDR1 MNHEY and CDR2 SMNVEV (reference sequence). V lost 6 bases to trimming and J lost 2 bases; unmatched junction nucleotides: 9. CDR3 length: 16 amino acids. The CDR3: CASSSRGRGAYNEQFF. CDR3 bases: TGTGCCAGCAGCTCGCGAGGGCGGGGGGCCTACAATGAGCAGTTCTTC.